The 31 T cell receptor beta chains below were found in one sample sequenced in a study of post-analysis software for immune sequencing data. Incorporated into the TCR beta cDNA libraries were unique molecular identifiers, which served to reduce PCR and sequencing biases. One entry per CDR3 protein results from TCRdb running MiXCR on the PCR reads. The sample lists 700,000 to 800,000 distinct CDR3 sequences, 25% to 30% seen once, with approximately 0.55% in the top ten. Study conclusions and caveats: In patients, about 5 TRBV segments were more frequent than in controls, with TRBV5-6, TRBV5-1 and TRBV20-1 among them.

These receptors are not linked to any known antigen. Sequencing used blood. Receptors originate from a girl aged 10 to 17 with multiple sclerosis.

The chain uses TRBV6-2 or TRBV6-3 and TRBJ1-1; tentatively, D is TRBD1 (6 bases). Germline lookup yields CDR1 MNHEY and CDR2 SVGEGT. CDR3 length: 13 amino acids. The ends were cut back, 10 bases at V and 5 bases at J, with 17 bases in the middle. This CDR3 reads CATKGVERTEAFF. The CDR3 nucleotides read TGTGCCACCAAGGGGGTCGAGAGAACTGAAGCTTTCTTT.

This clonotype occurred a few times. The CDR3 loop is CAISESGSLNEKLFF. CDR3 nucleotides: TGTGCCATCAGTGAGTCAGGCAGCCTCAATGAAAAACTGTTTTTT. V and J are TRBV10-3 and TRBJ1-4; no reliable D call. Trimming stripped 0 bases from V and 5 bases from J, with 10 bases between. The CDR3 is made up of 15 amino acids. CDR1 and CDR2 from the germline V gene are ENHRY and SYGVKD.

The chain employs TRBV5-1 and TRBJ1-4, with TRBD1 as a possible D gene (6 bases). The CDR3 contains 13 residues. With 4 bases removed from V and 8 bases from J, the gap between germline ends came to 12 bases. Looked up from germline, CDR1 is SGHRS and CDR2 is YFSETQ. The CDR3 reads CASSVDSLEKLFF. The CDR3 bases are TGCGCCAGCAGCGTGGACAGCTTAGAAAAACTGTTTTTT.

This clonotype was picked up a small number of times. The chain combines TRBV5-5 with TRBJ2-7; 10 bases line up with TRBD2. The CDR3 contains 16 residues. V lost 4 bases and J lost 5; bases outside the gene matches: 12. Germline V gene data show CDR1 as SGHKS and CDR2 as YYEKEE (reference sequence). The CDR3: CASSPGALAGAHEQYF. CDR3 in DNA: TGTGCCAGCAGCCCCGGGGCCCTAGCGGGAGCTCACGAGCAGTACTTC.

Of note for this clonotype: One end of the junction varies from germline; a read error may be responsible. V and J are TRBV7-9 and TRBJ2-1; D uncertain. The CDR3 has 8 residues. Germline V CDR1 and CDR2: SEHNR, FQNEAQ (reference sequence). CDR3 residues: CASSPAVF. The DNA of the CDR3 is TGTGCCAGCAGCCCCGCCGTCTTC.

J is TRBJ1-5 and V is TRBV6-1; D gene uncertain. This CDR3 is built from 15 residues. Germline CDR1 and CDR2: MNHNS and SASEGT. Trimming left V 0 bases short and J 0 bases short, with 6 bases between. The CDR3 region is CASSEAGVSNQPQHF. CDR3 sequence (DNA): TGTGCCAGCAGTGAAGCAGGAGTTAGCAATCAGCCCCAGCATTTT.

The V and J genes are TRBV5-4 and TRBJ2-3; the match to TRBD2 covers 7 bases. The CDR3 consists of 15 residues. The germline V gene has CDR1 SGHNT and CDR2 YYREEE (reference sequence). J gave up 6 bases and V 4 bases, and 11 bases lay outside the gene matches. The CDR3 loop is CASSPLGRERDTQYF. CDR3 DNA: TGTGCCAGCAGCCCCCTGGGGCGGGAGCGGGATACGCAGTATTTT.

This clonotype was detected many times. The chain is built from TRBV5-1 and TRBJ2-1; D call uncertain. CDR3 length: 16 amino acids. The germline V gene encodes CDR1 SGHRS and CDR2 YFSETQ. Trimming took 0 bases from V and 1 from J, leaving 11 bases between them. The CDR3, as DNA: TGCGCCAGCAGCTTGGCCTTAGCCGTATCCTACAATGAGCAGTTCTTC. This translates into CASSLALAVSYNEQFF.

The J gene is TRBJ2-4, the V gene TRBV11-2; 7 bases map to TRBD1. The length of the CDR3 is 20 residues. Germline V gene lookup returns CDR1 SGHAT and CDR2 FQNNGV. V shed 1 base, J shed 2 bases, and the junction held 17 bases outside the gene matches. The CDR3 DNA reads TGTGCCAGCAGCTTAGTCTTCGGGTTTGGGGGACAGCCATCCAAAAACATTCAGTACTTC. It yields the protein CASSLVFGFGGQPSKNIQYF.

For this clonotype: The junction and the germline gene differ at one end; a read error may be behind it. J is TRBJ2-1 and V is TRBV20-1; perhaps D is TRBD1 or TRBD2 (5 bases each). CDR3 length equals 16 residues. Looked up from germline, CDR1 is DFQATT and CDR2 is SNEGSKA (reference sequence). The CDR3 spells CSVRGVTVDSYNEQFF. For the CDR3, the DNA is TGCAGTGTTAGAGGGGTGACTGTCGACTCCTACAATGAGCAGTTCTTC.

This clonotype came up a few times. Here the CDR3 reads CASSPYRAVRETQYF. Written as DNA, the CDR3 is TGTGCCAGCAGCCCCTACAGGGCGGTGAGGGAGACCCAGTACTTC. This sequence joins TRBV27 and TRBJ2-5; D is possibly TRBD1 (6 bases). In germline, CDR1 is MNHEY, CDR2 SMNVEV (reference sequence). This CDR3 is built from 15 residues. With 6 bases removed from V and 5 bases from J, the gap between germline ends came to 19 bases.

This clonotype has a count of ten or more. The chain employs TRBV6-6 and TRBJ2-7; D uncertain. V lost 8 bases and J lost 4, with 9 bases in between. The V gene's germline CDR1 is MNHNY and CDR2 SVGAGI (reference sequence). CDR3 length equals 11 residues. In nucleotides, the CDR3 is TGTGCCAGCGTGGATGGTTACGAGCAGTACTTC. The encoded protein is CASVDGYEQYF.

The rearrangement joins TRBV14 to TRBJ2-5; D remains ambiguous. CDR1 is SGHDN, CDR2 FVKESK, per germline. With 0 bases removed from V and 5 bases from J, the gap between germline ends came to 10 bases. The CDR3 consists of 14 residues. CDR3 DNA: TGTGCCAGCAGCCAAGAGGGGTTCCGGGAGACCCAGTACTTC. Its translation is CASSQEGFRETQYF. Full variable domain (outside the CDR3, taken from reference TRBV14 and TRBJ2-5): EAGVTQFPSHSVIEKGQTVTLRCDPISGHDNLYWYRRVMGKEIKFLLHFVKESKQDESGMPNNRFLAERTGGTYSTLKVQPAELEDSGVYFCASSQEGFRETQYFGPGTRLLVL.

As to this clonotype: Lacking the conserved final phenylalanine or tryptophan, this CDR3 likely reflects a read error. The V and J genes are TRBV9 and TRBJ2-4; 9 bases match TRBD1. The last part of the DNA fits TRBJ2-7 better; the J call may be wrong. The CDR3 is 15 amino acids. CDR1 SGDLS and CDR2 YYNGEE come from the germline V gene. The CDR3 region is CASSAGTGYVNEQYL. The DNA of the CDR3 is TGTGCCAGCAGCGCCGGGACAGGGTATGTCAACGAGCAGTACTTA.

V gene TRBV3-1 combines with J gene TRBJ2-3; D call uncertain. V was shortened by 1 base and J by 9 bases, with 5 bases between the two germline ends. The length of the CDR3 is 11 residues. Germline CDR1 LGHDT, CDR2 YNNKEL (reference sequence). CDR3 bases: TGTGCCAGCAGCCAAGGCTCGACGCAGTATTTT. Translation: CASSQGSTQYF.

The table lists this clonotype with a few counts. V and J are TRBV29-1 and TRBJ2-3; possible D gene TRBD2, 6 bases. Germline V gene sequence: CDR1 SQVTM, CDR2 ANQGSEA. The CDR3 extends over 15 amino acids. Trimming stripped 6 bases from V and 0 bases from J, with 16 bases between. The CDR3 sequence is CSVRPLATSTDTQYF. The CDR3 DNA follows: TGCAGCGTCCGCCCTCTAGCGACTAGCACAGATACGCAGTATTTT.

A few counts support this clonotype. V gene TRBV20-1 combines with J gene TRBJ2-7; 7 bases map to TRBD1. The V segment lost 3 bases and the J segment 3 bases; nucleotides outside the gene matches: 5. The CDR3 extends over 13 amino acids. Germline-derived CDR1 and CDR2 are DFQATT and SNEGSKA (reference sequence). CDR3 in amino acids: CSASTSGGYEQYF. The CDR3 DNA follows: TGCAGTGCTAGTACGTCAGGGGGCTACGAGCAGTACTTC.

In its sample, this clonotype was seen once. The genes are TRBV20-1 and TRBJ2-1, with D perhaps TRBD1 or TRBD2 (6 bases each). The CDR3 extends over 17 amino acids. Germline-derived CDR1 and CDR2 are DFQATT and SNEGSKA (reference sequence). The V and J ends lost 1 base and 4 bases respectively, with 20 bases between them. CDR3 sequence reads: CSARGTGGGPRYNEQFF. CDR3 bases: TGCAGTGCTAGAGGGACCGGTGGGGGGCCCAGGTACAATGAGCAGTTCTTC.

V and J are TRBV10-1 and TRBJ2-7; D uncertain. The germline CDR1 and CDR2 sequences are WNHNN and SYGVQD (reference sequence). The length of the CDR3 is 13 residues. The V end was cut by 2 bases, the J end by 0 bases, with 5 bases between. The CDR3 reads CASSEPSSYEQYF. CDR3 coding DNA: TGCGCCAGCAGTGAGCCCAGCTCCTACGAGCAGTACTTC.

This clonotype was observed a few times. A junction boundary mismatches the germline segment, possibly from a read error. This rearrangement joins TRBV7-7 to TRBJ2-5; TRBD2 is a possible D gene (6 bases). The CDR3 has 16 amino acids. The V gene's germline CDR1 is SSHAT and CDR2 FNYEAQ (reference sequence). This chain's CDR3 is CASSLGRIGGQETQYF. The CDR3 nucleotides are TGTGCTAGCAGCTTAGGGAGGATAGGAGGCCAAGAGACCCAGTACTTC.

This clonotype turned up a few times. The V and J genes are TRBV5-1 and TRBJ2-5; 8 positions match TRBD1. The last part of the DNA fits TRBJ2-7 better; the J call may be wrong. This CDR3 contains 17 residues. Germline V gene sequence: CDR1 SGHRS, CDR2 YFSETQ. The CDR3 loop is CASSSYGGGQGHHEQYF. The CDR3 region has the DNA TGCGCCAGCAGCTCCTACGGGGGAGGACAGGGTCACCACGAGCAGTACTTC.

This clonotype was picked up a small number of times. The chain has TRBV12-3 or TRBV12-4 and TRBJ2-4; 7 bases fit TRBD1. The assigned J gene may be wrong: the sequence end matches TRBJ2-7 better. CDR3 length: 13 amino acids. The CDR3 loop is CASSTRQGHEQYF. CDR3 coding DNA: TGTGCCAGCAGCACGCGACAGGGTCACGAGCAGTACTTC.

This clonotype was recorded a few times. V gene TRBV20-1 combines with J gene TRBJ2-1; 13 bases agree with TRBD2. Germline V gene sequence: CDR1 DFQATT, CDR2 SNEGSKA (reference sequence). J gave up 0 bases and V 4 bases, and 6 bases lay outside the gene matches. This CDR3 region has 17 residues. The CDR3, as DNA: TGCAGTGCTAAGACTAGCGGGAGGCCCCTCTCCTACAATGAGCAGTTCTTC. Protein: CSAKTSGRPLSYNEQFF.

This clonotype was seen more than once but under ten times. The chain couples TRBV27 to TRBJ2-4; perhaps D is TRBD1 or TRBD2 (7 bases each). The V and J ends lost 5 bases and 6 bases respectively, with 17 bases between them. Germline V gives CDR1 MNHEY, CDR2 SMNVEV (reference sequence). CDR3 length: 15 residues. The DNA for the CDR3 is TGTGCCAGCAGTGAGCGGGGACAGATGAGAAACATTCAGTACTTC. It translates to CASSERGQMRNIQYF.

A word on this clonotype: Being one base from a much bigger clone, this may be a read error. The chain links TRBV10-3 to TRBJ2-5, with D uncertain. The assigned J gene may be wrong: the sequence end matches TRBJ2-7 better. The V gene's germline CDR1 is ENHRY and CDR2 SYGVKD. The CDR3 runs to 15 residues. CDR3 coding DNA: TGTGCCATCAGTCAACCCTATCAGATAGACTGCGAGCAGTACTTC. Encoded protein: CAISQPYQIDCEQYF.

CDR3 sequence reads: CASSPTPGRPSTDTQYF. As DNA, the CDR3 is TGTGCCAGCTCACCTACGCCGGGACGACCTAGCACAGATACGCAGTATTTT. The chain recombines TRBV18 with TRBJ2-3; either TRBD1 or TRBD2 may fit D (5 bases each). CDR1 and CDR2 from the germline V gene are KGHSH and LQKENI. The CDR3 runs to 17 residues. V gave up 3 bases and J gave up 0 bases, with 16 bases separating them. The variable domain in full, completed from reference TRBV18 and TRBJ2-3, reads NAGVMQNPRHLVRRRGQEARLRCSPMKGHSHVYWYRQLPEEGLKFMVYLQKENIIDESGMPKERFSAEFPKEGPSILRIQQVVRGDSAAYFCASSPTPGRPSTDTQYFGPGTRLTVL.

The chain has TRBV5-1 and TRBJ1-1; 7 bases align to TRBD1. Per germline, CDR1 SGHRS and CDR2 YFSETQ. With 2 bases clipped from V and 3 bases from J, the junction kept 4 bases outside the gene matches. The CDR3 is 14 amino acids. CDR3 amino acids: CASSFLDRYTEAFF. CDR3 DNA: TGCGCCAGCAGCTTCTTGGACAGGTACACTGAAGCTTTCTTT. The full variable domain, in which reference TRBV5-1 and TRBJ1-1 provide the parts outside the CDR3, is KAGVTQTPRYLIKTRGQQVTLSCSPISGHRSVSWYQQTPGQGLQFLFEYFSETQRNKGNFPGRFSGRQFSNSRSEMNVSTLELGDSALYLCASSFLDRYTEAFFGQGTRLTVV.

This clonotype was observed at least ten times. The chain is built from TRBV5-8 and TRBJ2-7; 7 bases align to TRBD1. Looked up from germline, CDR1 is SGHTS and CDR2 is YDEGEE. The CDR3 is 14 residues long. The V and J ends lost 4 bases and 2 bases, in that order; junction bases with no gene match: 6. The CDR3 is CASSPWTGPYEQYF. In DNA form, the CDR3 reads TGTGCCAGCAGCCCGTGGACAGGACCCTACGAGCAGTACTTC. Supplemented by reference TRBV5-8 and TRBJ2-7, the full variable domain reads EAGVTQSPTHLIKTRGQQATLRCSPISGHTSVYWYQQALGLGLQFLLWYDEGEERNRGNFPPRFSGRQFPNYSSELNVNALELEDSALYLCASSPWTGPYEQYFGPGTRLTVT.

The chain combines TRBV10-3 with TRBJ1-2, with a possible D match to TRBD1 (5 bases). The length of the CDR3 is 13 residues. Germline CDR1 reads ENHRY; CDR2 reads SYGVKD. Trimming left V 8 bases short and J 4 bases short, with 14 bases between. For the CDR3, the DNA is TGTGCCATCTCATCTTCCAGGGCCTATGGCTACACCTTC. Translating gives CAISSSRAYGYTF.

V usage is TRBV5-1 and J usage is TRBJ2-3; 7 bases map to TRBD1. The V and J ends lost 4 bases and 2 bases, in that order; junction bases with no gene match: 13. Germline V lookup: CDR1 SGHRS, CDR2 YFSETQ. The CDR3 covers 17 residues. CDR3 DNA sequence: TGCGCCAGCAGCCCCCTGGGACAGTCCCTAATCACAGATACGCAGTATTTT. Translating gives CASSPLGQSLITDTQYF.

The chain combines TRBV20-1 with TRBJ2-4; D perhaps matches TRBD2 (6 bases). From germline, CDR1 is DFQATT and CDR2 SNEGSKA (reference sequence). The CDR3 loop spans 13 amino acids. V lost 0 bases, J lost 8 bases, and 11 bases lay in between. CDR3 sequence reads: CSARDPGRYIQYF. The DNA of the CDR3 is TGCAGTGCTAGAGATCCAGGGAGGTACATTCAGTACTTC.